These 31 T cell receptor beta chains came from one sample sequenced in a study of beta chain features in type 1 diabetes. Sequenced material consisted of expressed TCRB transcripts (all of the isolated RNA was reverse transcribed). Here immunoSEQ multiplex PCR was the method, and the copy in TCRdb shows in-frame clones only, minus some. The table records fewer than 900,000 clones, roughly 15% of them present only once. The sequencing input was naive CD4+ T cells from blood. The receptors stem from a woman under 30 in good health.

CDR3 sequence: CASSRLAGVLSSYNEQFF. The CDR3, as DNA: TGTGCCAGCAGCCGATTAGCGGGGGTCCTCAGCTCCTACAATGAGCAGTTCTTC. V gene TRBV7-6 combines with J gene TRBJ2-1; 9 bases line up with TRBD2. Unmatched junction bases numbered 11, after V lost 5 bases and J lost 0 bases. CDR1 is SGHVS, CDR2 FNYEAQ, per germline. The CDR3 covers 18 residues.

The CDR3 DNA reads TGTGCCAGCAGCCAATTAATGGGCCGCCAAGAGACCCAGTACTTC. Encoded protein: CASSQLMGRQETQYF. This chain uses TRBV4-2 with TRBJ2-5; D is uncertain. CDR3 length: 15 amino acids. V was cut by 2 bases and J by 1 base, with 11 bases left in between. Germline values: CDR1 LGHNA, CDR2 YNFKEQ.

In this sample, this clone turned up a few times. Other DNA sequences in the same sample also yield this CDR3. This CDR3 reads CASSPNGRNTEAFF. The CDR3 DNA follows: TGTGCCAGCTCACCTAACGGGCGGAACACTGAAGCTTTCTTT. The genes are TRBV18 and TRBJ1-1, with D uncertain. CDR3 size: 14 residues. Germline V gene lookup returns CDR1 KGHSH and CDR2 LQKENI. V was clipped by 3 bases and J by 1 base, with 9 bases between them.

The rearrangement uses TRBV27 and TRBJ2-7; a weak D match, TRBD2 (6 bases). Germline-derived CDR1 and CDR2 are MNHEY and SMNVEV (reference sequence). The ends were cut back, 11 bases at V and 2 bases at J, with 22 bases in the middle. The CDR3 has 15 residues. As DNA, the CDR3 is TGTGCCCCGGGGGTTCAAGGCCCTGAACCCTACGAGCAGTACTTC. Its protein is CAPGVQGPEPYEQYF.

The chain employs TRBV15 and TRBJ2-3; possibly TRBD1 for D (5 bases). CDR3 length: 16 amino acids. From germline, CDR1 is LNHNV and CDR2 YYDKDF (reference sequence). Trimming removed 0 bases from V and 2 bases from J, with 12 bases in between. CDR3 in DNA: TGTGCCACCAGCAGAGATCCCAGGGTGGCCACAGATACGCAGTATTTT. It yields the protein CATSRDPRVATDTQYF.

This clone was seen only a few times. This chain joins TRBV25-1 and TRBJ1-1, with D maybe TRBD1 (5 bases). The germline gives CDR1 MGHDK, CDR2 SYGVNS. V dropped 6 bases and J dropped 4 bases, with 12 bases sitting between them. This CDR3 comprises 13 residues. The CDR3: CASRQGISTEAFF. For the CDR3, the DNA is TGTGCCAGCAGGCAGGGCATCAGCACTGAAGCTTTCTTT.

This clone appeared a few times. The J gene is TRBJ2-7, the V gene TRBV7-8; TRBD1 matches 8 bases. Trimming at V came to 1 base and at J to 4 bases, leaving 6 bases not matched to a gene. The CDR3 spans 15 residues. Germline lookup yields CDR1 SGHVS and CDR2 FQNEAQ. CDR3 DNA: TGTGCCAGCAGCTTAGTGACTCAGGGGGCATACGAGCAGTACTTC. Its translation: CASSLVTQGAYEQYF.

The V gene is TRBV4-2, the J gene TRBJ2-1, with TRBD2 identical over 9 bases. This CDR3 comprises 17 residues. J gave up 3 bases and V 1 base, and 7 bases lay outside the gene matches. CDR1 and CDR2 (germline): LGHNA, YNFKEQ. The CDR3 sequence is CASSQVSGLASYNEQFF. The CDR3 DNA reads as TGTGCCAGCAGCCAAGTGTCCGGACTAGCGAGCTACAATGAGCAGTTCTTC.

In this sample, this clone turned up a few times. The chain uses TRBV20-1 and TRBJ2-5; D ambiguous. Germline loops: CDR1 DFQATT, CDR2 SNEGSKA (reference sequence). The CDR3 covers 10 residues. With 6 bases removed from V and 4 bases from J, the gap between germline ends came to 6 bases. CDR3 bases: TGCAGTGCGGAAAGAGAGACCCAGTACTTC. Translated, it gives CSAERETQYF.

The chain joins TRBV28 to TRBJ1-4, with 8 positions matching TRBD1. J lost 4 bases, V lost 4 bases, and 8 bases had no gene match. The CDR3 sequence is 16 residues long. Germline CDR1 reads MDHEN; CDR2 reads SYDVKM. In DNA form, the CDR3 reads TGTGCCAGCAGTTCAGGGGGCGCGGGGGGTAATGAAAAACTGTTTTTT. Its translation: CASSSGGAGGNEKLFF.

This clone has a handful of counts. The V gene is TRBV7-2, the J gene TRBJ2-4; 9 positions agree with TRBD1. Trimming cost V 3 bases and J 5 bases; bases outside gene matches: 14. From germline, CDR1 is SGHTA and CDR2 FQGNSA. This CDR3 is built from 18 residues. CDR3 DNA sequence: TGTGCCAGCAGCTTGGGAAGGGGACAGGGAGGGCCTCAAAACATTCAGTACTTC. Translation gives CASSLGRGQGGPQNIQYF. Combining the CDR3 with reference TRBV7-2 and TRBJ2-4 gives the whole variable domain GAGVSQSPSNKVTEKGKDVELRCDPISGHTALYWYRQSLGQGLEFLIYFQGNSAPDKSGLPSDRFSAERTGGSVSTLTIQRTQQEDSAVYLCASSLGRGQGGPQNIQYFGAGTRLSVL.

The CDR3 bases are TGTGCCAGCAGCTTGGCGGGGGGCCTAGGTGCTGAAGCTTTCTTT. It specifies CASSLAGGLGAEAFF. The chain couples TRBV5-6 to TRBJ1-1; D possibly corresponds to TRBD1 (6 bases). Germline V gives CDR1 SGHDT, CDR2 YYEEEE. V gave up 0 bases and J gave up 6 bases, with 15 bases separating them. There are 15 residues in the CDR3.

This clone was detected only a few times. V is TRBV11-1 and J is TRBJ2-5, with TRBD1 matching 8 bases. This CDR3 has 15 residues. V lost 3 bases, J lost 2 bases, and 5 bases stayed unmatched. Germline values: CDR1 SGHAT, CDR2 FQDESV (reference sequence). This CDR3 is CASSFSTGEQETQYF. CDR3 nucleotides: TGTGCCAGCAGCTTCTCGACAGGGGAGCAAGAGACCCAGTACTTC.

In its sample, this clone was seen a few times. The genes are TRBV29-1 and TRBJ2-3; D remains unclear. Germline CDR1 is SQVTM and CDR2 is ANQGSEA. Trimming shortened V by 4 bases and J by 2 bases, and 19 bases separated the two germline ends. The CDR3 sequence is 16 residues long. The CDR3 sequence is CSVVFPPAEPTDTQYF. The CDR3 coding sequence is TGCAGCGTTGTGTTCCCCCCGGCAGAACCCACAGATACGCAGTATTTT.

J is TRBJ2-5 and V is TRBV18, with 8 bases lining up with TRBD2. Germline V gene sequence: CDR1 KGHSH, CDR2 LQKENI. The CDR3 has 14 residues. The ends lost 5 bases at V and 5 bases at J; junction bases unmatched: 7. The CDR3: CASSESGRQETQYF. As DNA, the CDR3 is TGTGCCAGCTCAGAGAGCGGGAGACAGGAGACCCAGTACTTC.

This clone showed up just a few times. V gene TRBV4-2 combines with J gene TRBJ2-1; D not certain. The germline V and J ends were trimmed by 0 bases and 2 bases, with 11 bases remaining between them. The germline gives CDR1 LGHNA, CDR2 YNFKEQ. CDR3 size: 16 residues. The chain's CDR3 is CASSQDPAVTYNEQFF. DNA for the CDR3: TGTGCCAGCAGCCAAGATCCGGCAGTTACCTACAATGAGCAGTTCTTC.

This clone was counted many times. The V and J genes are TRBV7-9 and TRBJ1-3; D gene ambiguous. The CDR3 runs to 14 residues. Trimming cost V 4 bases and J 0 bases, with 7 bases left between them. Germline V gives CDR1 SEHNR, CDR2 FQNEAQ (reference sequence). The chain's CDR3 is CASSSRLSGNTIYF. CDR3 DNA: TGTGCCAGCAGCTCAAGACTCTCTGGAAACACCATATATTTT.

The rearrangement uses TRBV6-5 and TRBJ2-1; perhaps D is TRBD1 or TRBD2 (6 bases each). The V gene lost 1 base and the J gene lost 1 base, with 11 bases spanning the gap. This CDR3 spans 16 amino acids. From germline, CDR1 is MNHEY and CDR2 SVGAGI. The CDR3, as DNA: TGTGCCAGCAGTTACTTCCAGGGGACTTCCTACAATGAGCAGTTCTTC. It translates to CASSYFQGTSYNEQFF.

The gene calls are TRBV11-2 and TRBJ2-1; 8 nucleotides line up with TRBD1. The V gene end was trimmed by 5 bases and the J gene end by 3 bases; junction bases not matched to a gene: 6. Germline assignment: CDR1 SGHAT and CDR2 FQNNGV. CDR3 size: 15 residues. CDR3 in amino acids: CASSIVGQVYNEQFF. CDR3 DNA sequence: TGTGCCAGCAGCATTGTGGGACAGGTCTACAATGAGCAGTTCTTC.

This clone has just a few counts. CDR3 nucleotides: TGCGCCAGCAGCTTAACAGGGCTACGGGAAAAACTGTTTTTT. Its protein product is CASSLTGLREKLFF. This chain joins TRBV5-1 and TRBJ1-4, with D possibly matching TRBD1 (6 bases). The CDR3 loop spans 14 amino acids. Trimming removed 2 bases from V and 8 bases from J, with 13 bases in between. In germline, CDR1 is SGHRS, CDR2 YFSETQ.

The V call is TRBV6-5, the J call TRBJ1-2, with 7 bases identical to TRBD1. Germline values: CDR1 MNHEY, CDR2 SVGAGI. The CDR3 loop spans 14 amino acids. The ends lost 6 bases at V and 3 bases at J; junction bases unmatched: 7. CDR3 protein: CASSADREYYGYTF. The DNA for the CDR3 is TGTGCCAGCAGCGCCGACAGGGAATACTATGGCTACACCTTC.

In its sample, this clone was seen once. The chain joins TRBV7-9 to TRBJ1-4; possibly TRBD1 for D (6 bases). The germline gives CDR1 SEHNR, CDR2 FQNEAQ (reference sequence). V gave up 4 bases and J gave up 7 bases, with 19 bases separating them. CDR3 length: 16 residues. CDR3 region: CASSSLQAGGSEKLFF. The CDR3 coding sequence is TGTGCCAGCAGCTCCCTACAGGCCGGGGGCTCTGAAAAACTGTTTTTT.

The CDR3 protein is CASSFRQGAWYGYTF. In DNA form, the CDR3 reads TGTGCCAGCAGTTTCAGGCAGGGGGCTTGGTATGGCTACACCTTC. V and J are TRBV28 and TRBJ1-2; 8 bases align to TRBD1. Trimming cost V 3 bases and J 5 bases; bases outside gene matches: 8. This CDR3 has 15 amino acids. CDR1 and CDR2 (germline): MDHEN, SYDVKM.

This clone was observed a handful of times. V and J are TRBV29-1 and TRBJ2-1; D possibly corresponds to TRBD2 (5 bases). CDR1 is SQVTM and CDR2 is ANQGSEA in the germline V gene. CDR3 length: 13 residues. The germline V and J ends were trimmed by 6 bases and 7 bases, with 16 bases remaining between them. Here the CDR3 DNA reads TGCAGCGTGGTGGATCGGGGTTTTAATGAGCAGTTCTTC. This encodes CSVVDRGFNEQFF.

This clone has just one count. V and J are TRBV11-2 and TRBJ2-3; 7 nucleotides align to TRBD2. Unmatched junction bases numbered 8, after V lost 2 bases and J lost 0 bases. Germline-derived CDR1 and CDR2 are SGHAT and FQNNGV. The length of the CDR3 is 17 residues. The CDR3 DNA reads as TGTGCCAGCAGCTTATTCGTGTCTAGCGGTAGCACAGATACGCAGTATTTT. It codes for CASSLFVSSGSTDTQYF.

V and J are TRBV7-2 and TRBJ2-5; 8 bases agree with TRBD2. The junction had 12 bases not matched to a gene; V was cut back by 2 bases and J by 7 bases. CDR1 is SGHTA and CDR2 is FQGNSA in the germline V gene. The CDR3 totals 16 residues. DNA of the CDR3: TGTGCCAGCAGCTTATCGCCGGGGGGGACCTGGGGGACCCAGTACTTC. It codes for CASSLSPGGTWGTQYF.

V gene TRBV19 combines with J gene TRBJ1-1; D perhaps matches TRBD1 (6 bases). The CDR3 runs to 15 residues. V was shortened by 5 bases and J by 4 bases, with 17 bases between the two germline ends. Per germline, CDR1 LNHDA and CDR2 SQIVND (reference sequence). The DNA of the CDR3 is TGTGCCAGTAGTCTGGAGGGGGGGTTTGGCACTGAAGCTTTCTTT. As protein: CASSLEGGFGTEAFF.

V usage is TRBV7-3 and J usage is TRBJ2-1, with D hard to call. In germline, CDR1 is SGHTA, CDR2 FQGTGA. The germline V and J ends were trimmed by 2 bases and 15 bases, with 17 bases remaining between them. This CDR3 spans 13 amino acids. The CDR3 DNA reads as TGTGCCAGCAGCTTAGCCCCTTCTGAAAGGGTGTTCTTC. Translated, it gives CASSLAPSERVFF.

Remarks on this clone: A much larger clone differs from this one at a single base, so this may be a read error. The chain couples TRBV2 to TRBJ2-4; TRBD2 agrees at 7 bases. CDR3 length equals 14 residues. CDR1 SNHLY and CDR2 FYNNEI come from the germline V gene. Here the CDR3 DNA reads TGTGCCAGCGAGCCCCGACTAGCAGGAAACATTCACTACTTC. Its protein product is CASEPRLAGNIHYF.

This clone showed up just a few times. The chain joins TRBV6-5 to TRBJ2-2; 8 nucleotides line up with TRBD2. This CDR3 is built from 14 residues. The germline gives CDR1 MNHEY, CDR2 SVGAGI. J was trimmed by 7 bases and V by 6 bases; bases with no gene match: 7. CDR3 residues: CASRGGRLIGELFF. The CDR3 DNA sequence: TGTGCCAGCAGAGGCGGGAGGTTAATCGGGGAGCTGTTTTTT.

The table lists this clone with a few counts. This chain connects TRBV18 to TRBJ1-2, with 7 bases matching TRBD1. V lost 0 bases, J lost 1 base, and 11 bases stayed unmatched. The CDR3 spans 18 residues. Germline loops: CDR1 KGHSH, CDR2 LQKENI. The CDR3 sequence: CASSPPIGTARYNYGYTF. CDR3 bases: TGTGCCAGCTCACCACCGATTGGGACAGCCCGTTATAACTATGGCTACACCTTC.